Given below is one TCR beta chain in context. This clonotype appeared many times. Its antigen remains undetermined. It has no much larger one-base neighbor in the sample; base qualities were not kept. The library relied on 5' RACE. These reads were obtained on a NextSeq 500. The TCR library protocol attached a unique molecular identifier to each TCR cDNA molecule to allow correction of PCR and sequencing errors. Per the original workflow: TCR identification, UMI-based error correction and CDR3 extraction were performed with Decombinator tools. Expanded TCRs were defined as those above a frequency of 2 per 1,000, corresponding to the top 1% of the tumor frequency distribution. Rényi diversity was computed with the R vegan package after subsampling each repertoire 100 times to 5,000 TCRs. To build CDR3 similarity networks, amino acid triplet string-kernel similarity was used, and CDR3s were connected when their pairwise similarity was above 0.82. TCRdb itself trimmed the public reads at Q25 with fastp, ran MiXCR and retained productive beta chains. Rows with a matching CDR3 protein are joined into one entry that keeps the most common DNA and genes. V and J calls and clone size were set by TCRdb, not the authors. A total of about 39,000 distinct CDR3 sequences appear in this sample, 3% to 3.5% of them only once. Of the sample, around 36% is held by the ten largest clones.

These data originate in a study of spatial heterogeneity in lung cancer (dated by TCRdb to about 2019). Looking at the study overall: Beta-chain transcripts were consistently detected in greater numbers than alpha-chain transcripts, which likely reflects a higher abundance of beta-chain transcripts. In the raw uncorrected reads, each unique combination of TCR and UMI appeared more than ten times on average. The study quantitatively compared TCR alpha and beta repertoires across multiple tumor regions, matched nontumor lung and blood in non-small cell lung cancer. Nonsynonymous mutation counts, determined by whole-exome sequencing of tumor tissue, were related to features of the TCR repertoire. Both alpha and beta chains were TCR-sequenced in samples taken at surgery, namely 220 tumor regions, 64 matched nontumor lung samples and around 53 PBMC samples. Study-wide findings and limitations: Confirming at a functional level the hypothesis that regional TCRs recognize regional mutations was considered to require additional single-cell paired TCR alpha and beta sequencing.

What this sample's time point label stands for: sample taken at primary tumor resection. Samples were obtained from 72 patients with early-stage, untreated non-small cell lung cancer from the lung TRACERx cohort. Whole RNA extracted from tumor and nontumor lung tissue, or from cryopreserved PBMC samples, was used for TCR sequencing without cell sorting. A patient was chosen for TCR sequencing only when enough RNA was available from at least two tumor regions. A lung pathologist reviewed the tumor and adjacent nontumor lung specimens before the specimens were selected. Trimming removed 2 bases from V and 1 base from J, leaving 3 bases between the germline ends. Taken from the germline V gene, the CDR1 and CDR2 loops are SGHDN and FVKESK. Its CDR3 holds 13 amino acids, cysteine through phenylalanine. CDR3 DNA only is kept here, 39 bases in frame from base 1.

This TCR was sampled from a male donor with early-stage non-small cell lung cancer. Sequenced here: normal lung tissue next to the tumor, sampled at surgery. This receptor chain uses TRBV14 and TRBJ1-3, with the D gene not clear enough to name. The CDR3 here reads CASSQLSGNTIYF. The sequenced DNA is TGTGCCAGCAGCCAACTATCTGGAAACACCATATATTTT.